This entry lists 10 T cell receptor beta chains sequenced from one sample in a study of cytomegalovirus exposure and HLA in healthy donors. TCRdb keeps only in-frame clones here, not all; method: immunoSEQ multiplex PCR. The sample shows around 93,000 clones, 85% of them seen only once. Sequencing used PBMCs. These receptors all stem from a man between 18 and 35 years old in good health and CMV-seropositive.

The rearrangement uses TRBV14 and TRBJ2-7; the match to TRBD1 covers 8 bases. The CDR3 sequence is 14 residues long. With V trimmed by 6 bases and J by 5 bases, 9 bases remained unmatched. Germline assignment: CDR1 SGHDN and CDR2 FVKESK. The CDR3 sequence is CASSLGQGFHEQYF. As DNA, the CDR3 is TGTGCCAGCAGTCTAGGACAGGGTTTCCACGAGCAGTACTTC.

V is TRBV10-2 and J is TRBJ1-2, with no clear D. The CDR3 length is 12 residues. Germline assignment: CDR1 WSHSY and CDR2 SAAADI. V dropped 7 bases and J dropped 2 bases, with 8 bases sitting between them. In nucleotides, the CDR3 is TGCGCCAGCAAAACGGAGAACTATGGCTACACCTTC. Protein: CASKTENYGYTF.

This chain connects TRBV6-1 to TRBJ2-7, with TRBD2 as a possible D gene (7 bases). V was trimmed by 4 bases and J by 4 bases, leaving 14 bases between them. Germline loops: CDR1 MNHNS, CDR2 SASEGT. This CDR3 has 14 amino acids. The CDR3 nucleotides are TGTGCCAGCAGTGCTAGGGGAGGGGGATACGAGCAGTACGTC. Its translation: CASSARGGGYEQYV.

The DNA for the CDR3 is TGTGCCAGTAGTATGATCGGTGCTGGCTACACCTTC. This translates into CASSMIGAGYTF. The chain is built from TRBV19 and TRBJ1-2; no reliable D call. The CDR3 contains 12 residues. The V gene lost 3 bases and the J gene lost 7 bases, with 9 bases spanning the gap. CDR1 is LNHDA and CDR2 is SQIVND in the germline V gene (reference sequence). The complete variable domain, with remaining parts taken from reference TRBV19 and TRBJ1-2, reads DGGITQSPKYLFRKEGQNVTLSCEQNLNHDAMYWYRQDPGQGLRLIYYSQIVNDFQKGDIAEGYSVSREKKESFPLTVTSAQKNPTAFYLCASSMIGAGYTFGSGTRLTVV.

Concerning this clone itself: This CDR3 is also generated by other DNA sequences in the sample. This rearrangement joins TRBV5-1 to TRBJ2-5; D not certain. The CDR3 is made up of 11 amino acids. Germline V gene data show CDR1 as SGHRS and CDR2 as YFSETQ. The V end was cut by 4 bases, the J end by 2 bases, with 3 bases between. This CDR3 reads CASSLQETQYF. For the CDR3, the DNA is TGCGCCAGCAGCCTACAAGAGACCCAGTACTTC.

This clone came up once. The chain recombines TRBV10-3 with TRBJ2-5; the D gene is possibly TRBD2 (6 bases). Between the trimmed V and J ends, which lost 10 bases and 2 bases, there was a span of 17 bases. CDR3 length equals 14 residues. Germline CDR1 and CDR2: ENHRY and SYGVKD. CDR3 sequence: CATKREAGQETQYF. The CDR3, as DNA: TGTGCCACCAAGAGGGAGGCAGGGCAAGAGACCCAGTACTTC.

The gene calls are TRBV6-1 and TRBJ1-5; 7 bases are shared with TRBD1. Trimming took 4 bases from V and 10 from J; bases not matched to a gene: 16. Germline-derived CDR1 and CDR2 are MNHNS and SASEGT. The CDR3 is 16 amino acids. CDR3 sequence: CASSGRGQPNSLPQHF. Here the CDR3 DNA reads TGTGCCAGCAGTGGAAGGGGACAGCCAAATTCCTTACCCCAGCATTTT.

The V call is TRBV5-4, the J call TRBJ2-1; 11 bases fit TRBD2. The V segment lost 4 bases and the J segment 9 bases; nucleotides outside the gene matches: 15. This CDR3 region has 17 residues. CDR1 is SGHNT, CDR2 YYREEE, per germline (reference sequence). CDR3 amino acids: CASSLSATSGRVGEQFF. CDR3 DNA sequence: TGTGCCAGCAGCCTTTCAGCTACTAGCGGGAGAGTCGGTGAGCAGTTCTTC.

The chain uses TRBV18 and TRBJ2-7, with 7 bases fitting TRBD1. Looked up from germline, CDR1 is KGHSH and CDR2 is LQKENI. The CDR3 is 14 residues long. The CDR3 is CASSPIPGGPVVSV. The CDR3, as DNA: TGTGCCAGCTCACCAATCCCAGGGGGTCCCGTGGTCTCCGTC.

CDR3 in amino acids: CASSQDFQTQYF. The CDR3 bases are TGCGCCAGCTCCCAGGACTTTCAGACGCAGTATTTT. J is TRBJ2-3 and V is TRBV5-1, with D possibly TRBD2 on 5 matching bases. CDR1 is SGHRS and CDR2 is YFSETQ in the germline V gene. With 7 bases removed from V and 9 bases from J, the gap between germline ends came to 15 bases. The CDR3 is 12 residues long.